This entry describes one T cell receptor beta chain. Its specific antigen is unknown. No base-level quality is on record; no much larger clone is a single base apart. This entry is derived from a study of blood T cell repertoires in COVID-19 (dated by TCRdb to 2018 to 2021). For context, the study as a whole: Samples from collaborators originated in the United States, Italy and Spain and spanned both the acute and convalescent phases of COVID-19. The repertoires were released in a freely available public database meant as a resource for research on the immune response to SARS-CoV-2. Nearly every sample came with metadata listing a de-identified subject ID, COVID-19 status, age in years and sex. The material from the prospective study consisted of cDNA or gDNA derived from T cells, B-cell-depleted T cells, or PBMCs. The samples were drawn from the first 160 participants of the ongoing ImmuneRACE study and from 950 to 1,500 subjects provided by 6 global collaborators. Where available, HLA class I and class II types were obtained from metadata supplied by the sample provider rather than from assay-based typing. The dataset comprised deeply sampled blood TCRbeta repertoires from subjects exposed to, actively infected with, or recovered from COVID-19.

The immunoSEQ Assay, a bias-controlled multiplex PCR, was used to amplify TCRbeta CDR3 regions from genomic DNA. The original methods were these. Within the assay, amplification of reference gene primers was used to estimate how many nucleated cells each sample contained. To quantify the absolute abundance of each unique TCRbeta CDR3 rearrangement, sequence reads were collapsed and filtered. For each sample, productive Simpson clonality was calculated as the square root of Simpson's diversity index across productive rearrangements. TCRdb carries this immuneACCESS record with in-frame sequences only. Its versions omit some clonotypes, under half of them owing to an unresolved V gene in the studies checked, with the rest unexplained. Clonal size and the V and J genes are those of that table, whereas D and trimming came from the DNA. The sample table contains about 300,000 clones; only one count was recorded for about 91% of them. The ten top clones hold approximately 1.8% of the sample.

V and J are truncated by 4 bases and 3 bases respectively, leaving an intervening sequence of 22 bases. The CDR3 goes from the cysteine to the phenylalanine over 18 residues. Just CDR3 DNA is preserved here, 54 bases in frame from base 1. For CDR1 and CDR2, the germline V gene lists SGHVS and FNYEAQ. The paper as a whole reports these results and caveats: How much clinical and demographic metadata was included differed by source and by participant, and the metadata was provided uncurated.

One collaborating source in Seattle enrolled patients while the patients were actively infected and followed the patients over time throughout the course of disease. Collaborating institutions collected whole blood in K2EDTA tubes following their own protocols. For TCRbeta analysis, collaborators shipped samples as frozen whole blood, isolated PBMCs, or DNA extracted from either of those sample types. The sequenced sample was peripheral blood. This TCR was sampled from a woman in her twenties or thirties with COVID-19, enrolled during active disease. The chain is encoded by TRBV7-6 joined to TRBJ1-3, and possibly TRBD1, on 5 matching bases. The sequence in DNA is TGTGCCAGCAGCTCCCGCCCCCCATCAGACAGTCGTGGAAACACCATATATTTT. Translation gives CASSSRPPSDSRGNTIYF.